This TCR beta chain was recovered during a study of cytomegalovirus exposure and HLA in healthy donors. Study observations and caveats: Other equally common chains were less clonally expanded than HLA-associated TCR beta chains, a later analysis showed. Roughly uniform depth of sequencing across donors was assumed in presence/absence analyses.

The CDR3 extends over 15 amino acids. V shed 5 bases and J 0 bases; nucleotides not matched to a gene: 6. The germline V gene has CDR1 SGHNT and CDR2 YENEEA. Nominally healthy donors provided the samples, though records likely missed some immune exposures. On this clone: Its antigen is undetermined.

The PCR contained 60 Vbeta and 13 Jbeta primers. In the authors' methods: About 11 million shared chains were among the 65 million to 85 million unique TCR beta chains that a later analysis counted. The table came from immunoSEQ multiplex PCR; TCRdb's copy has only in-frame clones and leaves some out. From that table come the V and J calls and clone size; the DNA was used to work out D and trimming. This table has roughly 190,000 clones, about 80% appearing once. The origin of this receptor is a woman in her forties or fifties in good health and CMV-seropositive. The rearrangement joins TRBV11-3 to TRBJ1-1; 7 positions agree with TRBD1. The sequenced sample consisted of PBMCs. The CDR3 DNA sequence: TGTGCCAGCAGCCGAGGGGGCAACATGAACACTGAAGCTTTCTTT. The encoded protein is CASSRGGNMNTEAFF.